This is a list of T cell receptor beta chains from one sample in a study of Graves' ophthalmopathy and Graves' hyperthyroidism. TCRdb re-derived calls from the multiplex PCR reads in MiXCR, one entry per CDR3 protein. The sample includes approximately 500,000 distinct CDR3 sequences, over 13% of them seen just once. The sequenced sample consisted of blood. The receptors shown here come from a woman aged 25 to 39 with Graves' ophthalmopathy. Both conserved end residues are part of each CDR3. Fields, in order: clone size, V gene, J gene, D gene, CDR3 protein, CDR3 DNA. The D gene is left open where the match is weak. Clone size is shown for a subset of rows, as once, few, many or a class of expanded clone.

-	TRBV19	TRBJ2-2	TRBD1	CASSRQGLFGELFF	TGTGCCAGTAGTCGACAGGGATTGTTCGGGGAGCTGTTTTTT
many	TRBV7-8	TRBJ2-4	TRBD2	CASSIPGTSGGRNIQYF	TGTGCCAGCAGCATACCCGGGACTAGCGGGGGGCGGAACATTCAGTACTTC
many	TRBV6-1	TRBJ1-5	-	CASSAPNQPQHF	TGTGCCAGCAGTGCCCCAAATCAGCCCCAGCATTTT
many	TRBV7-9	TRBJ1-1	-	CASSLAYRTSAEAFF	TGTGCCAGCAGCTTAGCTTACAGGACGTCGGCTGAAGCTTTCTTT
many	TRBV12-3/TRBV12-4	TRBJ2-7	TRBD2	CASSLGPSGRYEQYF	TGTGCCAGCAGTTTAGGCCCTAGCGGGAGGTACGAGCAGTACTTC
many	TRBV27	TRBJ1-6	-	CASREGTHNSPLHF	TGTGCCAGCAGAGAGGGGACCCATAATTCACCCCTCCACTTT
many	TRBV7-9	TRBJ2-7	-	CASSSGIYEQYF	TGTGCCAGCAGTTCCGGGATCTACGAGCAGTACTTC
-	TRBV6-2/TRBV6-3	TRBJ2-5	-	CASRDPGHEETQYF	TGTGCCAGCAGAGACCCCGGACACGAAGAGACCCAGTACTTC
many	TRBV20-1	TRBJ1-5	-	CSASDQIGQPQHF	TGCAGTGCTAGCGATCAAATCGGACAGCCCCAGCATTTT
-	TRBV28	TRBJ1-5	-	CASRLEAGDQPQHF	TGTGCCAGCCGCTTAGAGGCGGGGGATCAGCCCCAGCATTTT
many	TRBV6-1	TRBJ1-3	-	CASSLRAPSSGNTIYF	TGTGCCAGCAGTCTCAGGGCCCCCAGCTCTGGAAACACCATATATTTT
many	TRBV7-9	TRBJ2-5	-	CASSFPRDQETQYF	TGTGCCAGCAGCTTCCCCAGGGACCAGGAGACCCAGTACTTC
many	TRBV10-3	TRBJ1-1	TRBD1	CAISEADRENTEAFF	TGTGCCATCAGTGAGGCCGACAGGGAGAACACTGAAGCTTTCTTT
-	TRBV2	TRBJ2-7	TRBD2	CASSGPGTSSLEQYF	TGTGCCAGCAGTGGGCCAGGGACTAGCAGTCTGGAGCAGTACTTC
many	TRBV15	TRBJ2-2	-	CATSRDIRAGNTGELFF	TGTGCCACCAGCAGAGATATACGGGCAGGGAACACCGGGGAGCTGTTTTTT
many	TRBV20-1	TRBJ2-2	-	CSARDYYTGELFF	TGCAGTGCTAGGGACTATTACACCGGGGAGCTGTTTTTT
many	TRBV6-2/TRBV6-3	TRBJ2-7	TRBD1	CASSYGTGLPYEQYF	TGTGCCAGCAGTTACGGGACAGGGCTACCCTACGAGCAGTACTTC
many	TRBV11-2	TRBJ1-2	-	CASSPAVDYGYTF	TGTGCCAGCAGCCCAGCGGTGGACTATGGCTACACCTTC
many	TRBV19	TRBJ1-1	-	CASSIVGETAAFF	TGTGCCAGTAGTATAGTTGGAGAGACGGCGGCTTTCTTT
many	TRBV11-2	TRBJ1-1	-	CASSDSPLEAFF	TGTGCCAGCAGTGACAGCCCCCTTGAAGCTTTCTTT
-	TRBV12-3/TRBV12-4	TRBJ2-2	-	CASSSSTRELFF	TGTGCCAGCAGTTCCTCCACCAGGGAGCTGTTTTTT
many	TRBV28	TRBJ1-2	TRBD1	CASSLRDRGLGGYTF	TGTGCCAGCAGTTTACGGGACAGGGGGCTCGGAGGCTACACCTTC
few	TRBV28	TRBJ2-5	-	CASSPPRGREETQYF	TGTGCCAGCAGTCCCCCTCGGGGGCGCGAAGAGACCCAGTACTTC
many	TRBV24-1	TRBJ2-6	-	CATSRTGSGANVLTF	TGTGCCACCAGCCGAACAGGGTCTGGGGCCAACGTCCTGACTTTC
many	TRBV4-1	TRBJ2-5	TRBD2	CASSQETSGGFLETQYF	TGCGCCAGCAGCCAAGAAACAAGCGGGGGTTTCCTGGAGACCCAGTACTTC
few	TRBV6-1	TRBJ2-7	TRBD2	CVTRGESLREQYF	TGTGTTACGCGGGGGGAGTCCCTTCGGGAGCAGTACTTC
once	TRBV20-1	TRBJ2-5	-	CSAGASGEGRETLTQYF	TGCAGTGCTGGGGCTTCGGGCGAAGGTCGGGAGACACTGACCCAGTACTTC
few	TRBV30	TRBJ1-6	-	CAWSVRSSYNSPLHF	TGTGCCTGGAGTGTACGGAGCTCCTATAATTCACCCCTCCACTTT
many	TRBV11-2	TRBJ2-3	-	CASSLGQGGDTQYF	TGTGCCAGCAGCTTAGGCCAGGGTGGCGATACGCAGTATTTT
few	TRBV11-2	TRBJ1-2	-	CASSLKGQWGYTF	TGTGCCAGCAGCTTAAAAGGACAGTGGGGCTACACCTTC
few	TRBV20-1	TRBJ1-1	TRBD1	CSADDREDTEAFF	TGCAGTGCCGATGACAGGGAGGACACTGAAGCTTTCTTT
many	TRBV30	TRBJ2-7	-	CAWRARDGYEQYF	TGTGCCTGGAGGGCTCGGGACGGCTACGAGCAGTACTTC
many	TRBV6-2/TRBV6-3	TRBJ1-2	-	CASSYQTGPSGGYTF	TGTGCCAGCAGCTACCAAACAGGGCCGTCGGGGGGCTACACCTTC
many	TRBV29-1	TRBJ1-1	-	CSVEHPAGSTEAFF	TGCAGCGTTGAACACCCCGCTGGGAGCACTGAAGCTTTCTTT
-	TRBV18	TRBJ1-2	-	CASSPSDSRSYTF	TGTGCCAGCTCCCCCTCCGACAGTCGGAGCTACACCTTC
many	TRBV27	TRBJ2-5	-	CASSPGGRGGETQYF	TGTGCCAGCAGCCCCGGGGGGCGAGGTGGAGAGACCCAGTACTTC
-	TRBV28	TRBJ1-5	-	CASSFGGPGDQPQHF	TGTGCCAGCAGTTTCGGGGGGCCCGGGGATCAGCCCCAGCATTTT
many	TRBV2	TRBJ2-5	-	CASSERSSGTQYF	TGTGCCAGCAGTGAACGGAGCTCAGGGACCCAGTACTTC
many	TRBV11-2	TRBJ1-3	-	CASSLDRTAGNTIYF	TGTGCCAGCAGCTTAGATCGTACGGCTGGAAACACCATATATTTT
many	TRBV7-6	TRBJ2-4	-	CASSPGLGGNIQYF	TGTGCCAGCAGCCCGGGTCTGGGGGGAAACATTCAGTACTTC
many	TRBV6-1	TRBJ1-1	-	CASWDIMNTEAFF	TGTGCCAGCTGGGACATTATGAACACTGAAGCTTTCTTT
many	TRBV12-3/TRBV12-4	TRBJ2-4	-	CASTNAKNIQYF	TGTGCCAGCACCAATGCCAAAAACATTCAGTACTTC